The 8 T cell receptor beta chains below were found in one sample sequenced in a study of cytomegalovirus exposure and HLA in healthy donors. Amplification used 60 Vbeta primers and 13 Jbeta primers. TCRdb's copy holds only in-frame clones and misses some; the assay was immunoSEQ multiplex PCR. The table records some 200,000 clones, about 59% of them present only once. The specimen sequenced was PBMCs. Receptors were obtained from a man aged 35 to 55 in good health and CMV-seronegative.

The rearrangement uses TRBV4-2 and TRBJ2-3, with D unclear. V shed 4 bases and J shed 1 base, with 6 bases lying between them. The CDR3 extends over 13 amino acids. Germline lookup yields CDR1 LGHNA and CDR2 YNFKEQ. CDR3 nucleotides: TGTGCCAGCAGCCGCCCAGGCACAGATACGCAGTATTTT. Translating it yields CASSRPGTDTQYF.

The rearrangement uses TRBV19 and TRBJ2-7, with 10 bases lining up with TRBD2. Trimming cost V 3 bases and J 4 bases; bases outside gene matches: 9. The CDR3 extends over 16 amino acids. Looked up from germline, CDR1 is LNHDA and CDR2 is SQIVND (reference sequence). CDR3 sequence reads: CASSIGAGGPPYEQYF. As DNA, the CDR3 is TGTGCCAGTAGTATCGGAGCGGGAGGGCCTCCTTACGAGCAGTACTTC. The full variable domain, its missing parts supplied by reference TRBV19 and TRBJ2-7, is DGGITQSPKYLFRKEGQNVTLSCEQNLNHDAMYWYRQDPGQGLRLIYYSQIVNDFQKGDIAEGYSVSREKKESFPLTVTSAQKNPTAFYLCASSIGAGGPPYEQYFGPGTRLTVT.

This clone showed up just a few times. The rearrangement links TRBV30 to TRBJ1-1; a weak D match, TRBD1 (6 bases). This CDR3 is built from 14 residues. CDR1 and CDR2 from the germline V gene are GTSNPN and SVGIG (reference sequence). V lost 2 bases and J lost 1, with 11 bases in between. The CDR3 reads CAWSLAGANTEAFF. DNA for the CDR3: TGTGCCTGGAGTTTGGCAGGGGCGAACACTGAAGCTTTCTTT.

The CDR3 nucleotides are TGTGCCAGCAGCTTTACAGTCTACGAGCAGTACTTC. It specifies CASSFTVYEQYF. The V call is TRBV7-9, the J call TRBJ2-7, with no clear D. V shed 3 bases and J shed 3 bases, with 6 bases lying between them. This CDR3 comprises 12 residues. Germline values: CDR1 SEHNR, CDR2 FQNEAQ (reference sequence). Filled out from reference TRBV7-9 and TRBJ2-7, the complete variable domain reads DTGVSQNPRHKITKRGQNVTFRCDPISEHNRLYWYRQTLGQGPEFLTYFQNEAQLEKSRLLSDRFSAERPKGSFSTLEIQRTEQGDSAMYLCASSFTVYEQYFGPGTRLTVT.

The table lists this clone with a count of one. The chain carries TRBV2 and TRBJ2-1, with 9 bases identical to TRBD2. The CDR3 is made up of 15 amino acids. In germline, CDR1 is SNHLY, CDR2 FYNNEI. Trimming took 7 bases from V and 7 from J; bases not matched to a gene: 11. The CDR3 protein is CASTAWAGGRNEQFF. The CDR3 bases are TGTGCCAGCACTGCCTGGGCGGGAGGGCGGAATGAGCAGTTCTTC.

This chain connects TRBV21-1 to TRBJ1-3; the table's D call of TRBD1 was not tested on the DNA. TRBV21-1 is a documented pseudogene. This CDR3 has 15 amino acids. Here the CDR3 DNA reads TGTGCCAGCAGCAAATTAACAGTCTCTGGAAACACCATATATTTT. Residues: CASSKLTVSGNTIYF.

This sequence joins TRBV21-1 and TRBJ2-3; the listed D gene, TRBD2, was not tested against the DNA. TRBV21-1 is marked as a pseudogene. The CDR3 contains 14 residues. The CDR3 nucleotides are TGTGCCAGCAGCAAAGCCCCGGAGTCAGATACGCAGTATTTT. It yields the protein CASSKAPESDTQYF.

The rearrangement links TRBV19 to TRBJ2-2; the D gene is possibly TRBD1 (5 bases). The CDR3 loop spans 18 amino acids. V lost 3 bases and J 0 bases, leaving 17 bases between the germline ends. Germline CDR1 is LNHDA and CDR2 is SQIVND (reference sequence). The CDR3 is CASSIYYRLSPNTGELFF. The CDR3 coding sequence is TGTGCCAGTAGTATTTATTACAGGCTGTCCCCGAACACCGGGGAGCTGTTTTTT.